These 31 T cell receptor beta chains came from one sample sequenced in a study of neurological immune-mediated disorders. MiXCR, applied by TCRdb to the 5' RACE reads, yields one record per CDR3 protein. The sample has about 37,000 distinct CDR3 sequences; approximately 10% are singletons. Sequenced sample: CD4+ T cells from blood. The receptors originated from a woman aged 25 to 39 with HTLV-1-associated myelopathy (HAM/TSP).

With regard to this clonotype: The junction departs from germline at one end; a sequencing error may be responsible. This rearrangement joins TRBV6-5 to TRBJ1-1; D unclear. Germline loops: CDR1 MNHEY, CDR2 SVGAGI. The CDR3 is 13 residues long. The CDR3 protein is CPSRTSADSEAFF. The DNA of the CDR3 is TGTCCCAGCAGGACCTCGGCGGACTCTGAAGCTTTCTTT.

This clonotype was observed many times. The rearrangement links TRBV5-1 to TRBJ1-6; D gene uncertain. The V and J ends lost 2 bases and 8 bases respectively, with 11 bases between them. There are 14 residues in the CDR3. CDR1 and CDR2 (germline): SGHRS, YFSETQ. The CDR3 DNA reads as TGCGCCAGCAGCTTCGCGGGGAGGGATTCACCCCTCCACTTT. It encodes CASSFAGRDSPLHF.

This clonotype was seen ten or more times. V is TRBV30 and J is TRBJ1-4, with D tentatively TRBD1 (6 bases). V was clipped by 3 bases and J by 7 bases, with 15 bases between them. The germline V gene has CDR1 GTSNPN and CDR2 SVGIG (reference sequence). The CDR3 is 14 residues long. In DNA form, the CDR3 reads TGTGCCTGGAGAAATCCACAGGGAAGTGAAAAACTGTTTTTT. Translation: CAWRNPQGSEKLFF.

This clonotype was counted many times. This chain links TRBV20-1 with TRBJ2-3; D not certain. V lost 1 base, J lost 1 base, and 3 bases lay in between. The CDR3 has 12 amino acids. Germline CDR1 and CDR2: DFQATT and SNEGSKA (reference sequence). CDR3 sequence (DNA): TGCAGTGCTAGAGTCGGCACAGATACGCAGTATTTT. Encoded protein: CSARVGTDTQYF.

Ten or more counts support this clonotype. The V call is TRBV20-1, the J call TRBJ1-5; tentative D call: TRBD1 (5 bases). In germline, CDR1 is DFQATT, CDR2 SNEGSKA (reference sequence). The CDR3 is made up of 14 amino acids. With 1 base removed from V and 7 bases from J, the gap between germline ends came to 14 bases. Here the CDR3 reads CSARVGATRQPQHF. The CDR3 coding sequence is TGCAGTGCTAGAGTTGGGGCGACCCGACAGCCCCAGCATTTT.

The sample holds many counts of this clonotype. J is TRBJ2-2 and V is TRBV29-1; 8 bases are shared with TRBD1. CDR1 and CDR2 (germline): SQVTM, ANQGSEA. The CDR3 spans 14 residues. V shed 5 bases and J 1 base; nucleotides not matched to a gene: 3. This CDR3 is CSVLTGENTGELFF. The CDR3 bases are TGCAGCGTTCTGACAGGGGAGAACACCGGGGAGCTGTTTTTT.

This clonotype was counted ten times or more. The V call is TRBV2, the J call TRBJ2-3, with TRBD2 matching over 13 bases. The germline gives CDR1 SNHLY, CDR2 FYNNEI. The length of the CDR3 is 16 residues. Trimming cost V 6 bases and J 2 bases; bases outside gene matches: 5. CDR3 residues: CASRDGTSGVTDTQYF. CDR3 nucleotides: TGTGCCAGCAGAGACGGGACTAGCGGGGTCACAGATACGCAGTATTTT.

This clonotype was picked up a small number of times. This could be a read error, since a much larger clone is one nucleotide away. This chain uses TRBV24-1 with TRBJ1-1; D possibly corresponds to TRBD1 (5 bases). CDR1 KGHDR and CDR2 SFDVKD come from the germline V gene. This CDR3 has 16 amino acids. The V and J ends lost 3 bases and 7 bases respectively, with 20 bases between them. The CDR3 DNA reads TGTGCCACCAGTGATGGGGGATTGTCGAGCGCAGGTGAAGCTTTCTTT. Residues: CATSDGGLSSAGEAFF.

This clonotype came up many times. The V gene is TRBV6-5, the J gene TRBJ2-1, with TRBD1 matching 12 bases. Germline CDR1 and CDR2: MNHEY and SVGAGI. The CDR3 sequence is 15 residues long. Trimming cost V 5 bases and J 6 bases; bases outside gene matches: 5. The CDR3, as DNA: TGTGCCAGCAGTCAACCGGGACAGGGGGCCAATGAGCAGTTCTTC. Translated, it gives CASSQPGQGANEQFF.

This clonotype appeared many times. The rearrangement joins TRBV5-1 to TRBJ2-2, with a tentative D call TRBD1 (6 bases). Trimming left V 1 base short and J 6 bases short, with 19 bases between. The CDR3 sequence is 17 residues long. Germline CDR1 is SGHRS and CDR2 is YFSETQ. CDR3 coding DNA: TGCGCCAGCAGCTTGATTCCGGCAGGACAGCGAGCCGGGGAGCTGTTTTTT. As protein: CASSLIPAGQRAGELFF.

This clonotype was seen repeatedly, ten times or more. This chain joins TRBV7-2 and TRBJ2-1; no firm D call. Germline V gene sequence: CDR1 SGHTA, CDR2 FQGNSA. Trimming took 5 bases from V and 9 from J, leaving 8 bases between them. The CDR3 covers 11 residues. CDR3 in amino acids: CASSRGVEQFF. The CDR3 DNA reads TGTGCCAGCAGCCGCGGCGTTGAGCAGTTCTTC.

This chain uses TRBV5-1 with TRBJ1-1; possible D gene TRBD1, 6 bases. Germline V gene data show CDR1 as SGHRS and CDR2 as YFSETQ. The CDR3 contains 14 residues. Between the trimmed V and J ends, which lost 8 bases and 3 bases, there was a span of 17 bases. CDR3 DNA sequence: TGCGCCAGTGTGGACACAGGGTATGACACTGAAGCTTTCTTT. Its protein product is CASVDTGYDTEAFF.

At least ten counts were recorded for this clonotype. The V call is TRBV28, the J call TRBJ2-2; 8 nucleotides align to TRBD2. Germline CDR1 MDHEN, CDR2 SYDVKM. Trimming took 7 bases from V and 0 from J; bases not matched to a gene: 13. CDR3 size: 18 residues. The DNA of the CDR3 is TGTGCCAGCACCTCTACCCCTGGCGGGGGGTCGAACACCGGGGAGCTGTTTTTT. It specifies CASTSTPGGGSNTGELFF.

The V call is TRBV18, the J call TRBJ2-3; D possibly corresponds to TRBD2 (6 bases). From germline, CDR1 is KGHSH and CDR2 LQKENI. The V end lost 0 bases, the J end lost 6 bases, and 19 bases lay between the germline ends. The CDR3 has 17 residues. In DNA, the CDR3 is TGTGCCAGCTCACCACCGATCGGAGGGGAAGGAGGGGATACGCAGTATTTT. It encodes CASSPPIGGEGGDTQYF.

This clonotype was counted ten times or more. This chain joins TRBV5-1 and TRBJ2-7, with D perhaps matching TRBD1 (6 bases). Trimming removed 4 bases from V and 3 bases from J, with 11 bases in between. The CDR3 sequence is 13 residues long. CDR1 is SGHRS, CDR2 YFSETQ, per germline. The CDR3 DNA reads as TGCGCCAGCAGCCAAGGACAGAGCTACGAGCAGTACTTC. Amino acid sequence: CASSQGQSYEQYF.

This clonotype was seen many times. V is TRBV5-1 and J is TRBJ1-2; D is unresolved. This CDR3 is built from 14 residues. V lost 1 base and J 3 bases, leaving 10 bases between the germline ends. Germline assignment: CDR1 SGHRS and CDR2 YFSETQ. DNA for the CDR3: TGCGCCAGCAGCTTGTCCCAGATAGACTATGGCTACACCTTC. Translation: CASSLSQIDYGYTF. Combining the CDR3 with reference TRBV5-1 and TRBJ1-2 gives the whole variable domain KAGVTQTPRYLIKTRGQQVTLSCSPISGHRSVSWYQQTPGQGLQFLFEYFSETQRNKGNFPGRFSGRQFSNSRSEMNVSTLELGDSALYLCASSLSQIDYGYTFGSGTRLTVV.

This clonotype has ten or more counts. The chain links TRBV3-1 to TRBJ1-4; possibly TRBD1 for D (5 bases). The CDR3 is made up of 15 amino acids. The germline V and J ends were trimmed by 2 bases and 7 bases, with 14 bases remaining between them. The V gene's germline CDR1 is LGHDT and CDR2 YNNKEL (reference sequence). CDR3 bases: TGTGCCAGCAGCCAACCCAGGGTACTGGGTGAAAAACTGTTTTTT. It yields the protein CASSQPRVLGEKLFF. Looking up the rest from reference TRBV3-1 and TRBJ1-4 gives the full variable domain: DTAVSQTPKYLVTQMGNDKSIKCEQNLGHDTMYWYKQDSKKFLKIMFSYNNKELIINETVPNRFSPKSPDKAHLNLHINSLELGDSAVYFCASSQPRVLGEKLFFGSGTQLSVL.

This clonotype was observed at least ten times. This chain links TRBV7-2 with TRBJ2-7; D is undetermined. Germline V gene sequence: CDR1 SGHTA, CDR2 FQGNSA. The CDR3 totals 15 residues. The ends were cut back, 1 base at V and 2 bases at J, with 12 bases in the middle. The CDR3 DNA sequence: TGTGCCAGCAGCTTAGTTGGCGGTCGAGCCTACGAGCAGTACTTC. Its protein is CASSLVGGRAYEQYF.

This clonotype was counted many times. This chain uses TRBV6-5 with TRBJ1-1, with 7 positions matching TRBD1. In germline, CDR1 is MNHEY, CDR2 SVGAGI. After removal of 6 bases from V and 1 base from J, the junction contained 5 bases not matched to a gene. The CDR3 covers 14 residues. This CDR3 is CASRDRWRNTEAFF. The CDR3 nucleotides are TGTGCCAGCAGGGACAGGTGGCGGAACACTGAAGCTTTCTTT.

This clonotype came up many times. The J gene is TRBJ1-1, the V gene TRBV5-1, with no clear D. CDR1 is SGHRS and CDR2 is YFSETQ in the germline V gene. The CDR3 loop spans 15 amino acids. V lost 2 bases to trimming and J lost 6 bases, with 17 bases between them. The CDR3 is CASSFQQTATAEAFF. The CDR3 DNA sequence: TGCGCCAGCAGCTTCCAACAAACGGCCACCGCTGAAGCTTTCTTT.

This clonotype was seen many times. The chain joins TRBV20-1 to TRBJ1-2; 10 bases map to TRBD1. The CDR3 runs 15 residues. Germline values: CDR1 DFQATT, CDR2 SNEGSKA (reference sequence). With 0 bases clipped from V and 8 bases from J, the junction kept 9 bases outside the gene matches. This chain's CDR3 is CSARDAGQGPWGYTF. CDR3 coding DNA: TGCAGTGCTAGAGATGCGGGACAGGGGCCCTGGGGCTACACCTTC.

The rearrangement uses TRBV7-2 and TRBJ2-3; no reliable D call. The V gene's germline CDR1 is SGHTA and CDR2 FQGNSA. The CDR3 is made up of 16 amino acids. Between the trimmed V and J ends, which lost 1 base and 2 bases, there was a span of 13 bases. This CDR3 is CASSLVGSRVTDTQYF. In DNA form, the CDR3 reads TGTGCCAGCAGCTTAGTTGGCAGTCGGGTCACAGATACGCAGTATTTT.

This clonotype was seen ten or more times. The chain couples TRBV5-1 to TRBJ1-3, with D possibly being TRBD1 (5 bases). This CDR3 has 13 residues. Germline loops: CDR1 SGHRS, CDR2 YFSETQ. Trimming left V 4 bases short and J 4 bases short, with 9 bases between. The CDR3 DNA is TGCGCCAGCAGCGATCAGGGAGGAAACACCATATATTTT. It codes for CASSDQGGNTIYF.

This clonotype has at least ten counts. The chain joins TRBV20-1 to TRBJ2-7; 7 nucleotides align to TRBD1. Germline trimming cut 5 bases from V and 2 bases from J; bases unmatched to any gene: 15. The CDR3 is 16 residues long. Germline V gives CDR1 DFQATT, CDR2 SNEGSKA (reference sequence). CDR3 sequence reads: CSAGPTSWTGPYEQYF. The CDR3 DNA is TGCAGTGCTGGACCCACTAGTTGGACAGGCCCCTACGAGCAGTACTTC.

This clonotype has at least ten counts. The chain links TRBV5-6 to TRBJ1-5, with D perhaps TRBD1 (6 bases). The CDR3 is 12 amino acids. With 0 bases removed from V and 11 bases from J, the gap between germline ends came to 9 bases. CDR1 is SGHDT and CDR2 is YYEEEE in the germline V gene. The CDR3 loop reads CASSLVGGTQHF. The CDR3 DNA reads as TGTGCCAGCAGCTTGGTAGGGGGGACCCAGCATTTT.

This clonotype was detected ten times or more. This rearrangement joins TRBV4-2 to TRBJ1-6; TRBD1 is a possible D gene (6 bases). CDR1 LGHNA and CDR2 YNFKEQ come from the germline V gene. Trimming left V 0 bases short and J 6 bases short, with 12 bases between. This CDR3 is built from 16 residues. The CDR3 region has the DNA TGTGCCAGCAGCCAAGATTATGGGACAAGTAATTCACCCCTCCACTTT. Protein: CASSQDYGTSNSPLHF.

This clonotype came up many times. The chain employs TRBV5-5 and TRBJ2-1; D is tentatively TRBD1 or TRBD2 (5 bases each). V was trimmed by 4 bases and J by 1 base, leaving 15 bases between them. Looked up from germline, CDR1 is SGHKS and CDR2 is YYEKEE (reference sequence). The CDR3 runs 16 residues. CDR3 loop: CASSRTLERSYNEQFF. The CDR3 bases are TGTGCCAGCAGCCGGACACTAGAACGATCCTACAATGAGCAGTTCTTC.

This clonotype was counted many times. The genes are TRBV7-9 and TRBJ2-7; TRBD1 is a possible D gene (8 bases). CDR3 length equals 15 residues. Germline CDR1 reads SEHNR; CDR2 reads FQNEAQ (reference sequence). V dropped 4 bases and J dropped 3 bases, with 16 bases sitting between them. Here the CDR3 DNA reads TGTGCCAGCAGCTCCCCACAGGGGGGGAACTACGAGCAGTACTTC. Encoded protein: CASSSPQGGNYEQYF. The variable domain in full, completed from reference TRBV7-9 and TRBJ2-7, reads DTGVSQNPRHKITKRGQNVTFRCDPISEHNRLYWYRQTLGQGPEFLTYFQNEAQLEKSRLLSDRFSAERPKGSFSTLEIQRTEQGDSAMYLCASSSPQGGNYEQYFGPGTRLTVT.

This clonotype was observed many times. The CDR3 region is CASSGTGEGRNTEAFF. The CDR3 DNA sequence: TGTGCCAGCAGTGGAACAGGGGAGGGTCGGAACACTGAAGCTTTCTTT. V gene TRBV25-1 combines with J gene TRBJ1-1; 7 nucleotides line up with TRBD1. V lost 4 bases and J lost 1; bases outside the gene matches: 9. The CDR3 is 16 residues long. Per germline, CDR1 MGHDK and CDR2 SYGVNS.

The sample holds many counts of this clonotype. The J gene is TRBJ2-1, the V gene TRBV20-1, with 9 bases fitting TRBD2. The CDR3 length is 15 residues. Trimming removed 5 bases from V and 4 bases from J; junction bases left unmatched: 9. CDR1 and CDR2 (germline): DFQATT, SNEGSKA (reference sequence). CDR3 loop: CSARIAGANYNEQFF. The CDR3 region has the DNA TGCAGTGCTCGAATAGCGGGGGCGAATTACAATGAGCAGTTCTTC.

This clonotype has a count of ten or more. The V gene is TRBV19, the J gene TRBJ2-7; 7 nucleotides line up with TRBD2. The CDR3 consists of 15 residues. V lost 4 bases, J lost 3 bases, and 9 bases stayed unmatched. Germline V gene lookup returns CDR1 LNHDA and CDR2 SQIVND (reference sequence). The CDR3 sequence: CASSREGQGIYEQYF. In DNA form, the CDR3 reads TGTGCCAGTAGTAGGGAGGGCCAAGGGATCTACGAGCAGTACTTC.